One sample yielded the 21 T cell receptor beta chains listed below, sequenced in a study of blood T cell repertoires in COVID-19. The repertoire was sequenced with immunoSEQ multiplex PCR; TCRdb's copy has only in-frame clones and lacks some. The repertoire holds roughly 140,000 clones, roughly 80% seen once, with around 10% in the top ten. The sequencing input was peripheral blood. All receptors derive from an elderly woman in a cohort sampled during active or convalescent COVID-19.

This chain joins TRBV6-5 and TRBJ2-5, with D unresolved. The ends were cut back, 0 bases at V and 4 bases at J, with 12 bases in the middle. CDR1 and CDR2 (germline): MNHEY, SVGAGI. The length of the CDR3 is 15 residues. The CDR3 DNA is TGTGCCAGCAGTTACTCGAAGACTCTGGGAGAGACCCAGTACTTC. It codes for CASSYSKTLGETQYF.

This clone was picked up one time. The J gene is TRBJ1-1, the V gene TRBV7-3, with 9 bases matching TRBD1. This CDR3 is 14 amino acids long. CDR1 SGHTA and CDR2 FQGTGA come from the germline V gene. V was pared by 5 bases and J by 5 bases, with 6 bases of the junction left unmatched. The CDR3, as DNA: TGTGCCAGCAGCACCCTAGACAGGGGGACTGAAGCTTTCTTT. Its translation: CASSTLDRGTEAFF. Full variable domain (missing parts from reference TRBV7-3 and TRBJ1-1): GAGVSQTPSNKVTEKGKYVELRCDPISGHTALYWYRQSLGQGPEFLIYFQGTGAADDSGLPNDRFFAVRPEGSVSTLKIQRTERGDSAVYLCASSTLDRGTEAFFGQGTRLTVV.

V gene TRBV3-1 (or the pseudogene TRBV3-2) combines with J gene TRBJ1-2, with D possibly being TRBD1 (5 bases). Germline V lookup: CDR1 LGHDT, CDR2 YNNKEL (reference sequence). V lost 6 bases to trimming and J lost 1 base, with 18 bases between them. CDR3 length equals 16 residues. CDR3 region: CASRPGLQPLNYGYTF. The CDR3 DNA reads as TGTGCCAGCAGGCCGGGACTGCAACCCCTTAACTATGGCTACACCTTC.

Only one count was recorded for this clone. The chain uses TRBV9 and TRBJ2-2, with D tentatively TRBD1 (6 bases). V lost 4 bases to trimming and J lost 0 bases, with 13 bases between them. CDR3 length equals 16 residues. Germline V gene lookup returns CDR1 SGDLS and CDR2 YYNGEE. CDR3 sequence reads: CASSPRTDTNTGELFF. The CDR3 DNA reads as TGTGCCAGCAGCCCTAGGACAGATACGAACACCGGGGAGCTGTTTTTT.

The chain joins TRBV19 to TRBJ1-2, with D maybe TRBD1 (5 bases). Germline CDR1 is LNHDA and CDR2 is SQIVND (reference sequence). V gave up 5 bases and J gave up 5 bases, with 18 bases separating them. The CDR3 has 15 amino acids. CDR3 region: CASSGWNRSTYGYTF. The CDR3 coding sequence is TGTGCCAGTAGTGGATGGAACAGGTCGACATATGGCTACACCTTC.

The CDR3 spells CASTPGEVNEQFF. Here the CDR3 DNA reads TGTGCCAGCACCCCAGGGGAAGTCAATGAGCAGTTCTTC. This chain connects TRBV2 to TRBJ2-1; weak D call: TRBD1 (6 bases). The CDR3 has 13 amino acids. Germline V lookup: CDR1 SNHLY, CDR2 FYNNEI. The V end lost 7 bases, the J end lost 6 bases, and 13 bases lay between the germline ends. Full variable domain (missing parts from reference TRBV2 and TRBJ2-1): EPEVTQTPSHQVTQMGQEVILRCVPISNHLYFYWYRQILGQKVEFLVSFYNNEISEKSEIFDDQFSVERPDGSNFTLKIRSTKLEDSAMYFCASTPGEVNEQFFGPGTRLTVL.

This clone showed up just once. This chain joins TRBV10-3 and TRBJ1-5; D gene unclear. This CDR3 is 13 amino acids long. V was cut by 2 bases and J by 4 bases, with 6 bases left in between. Germline assignment: CDR1 ENHRY and CDR2 SYGVKD. This CDR3 is CAISEGLNQPQHF. Here the CDR3 DNA reads TGTGCCATCAGTGAGGGGCTTAATCAGCCCCAGCATTTT.

The rearrangement links TRBV4-3 to TRBJ2-3; maybe TRBD2 (6 bases). The CDR3 consists of 15 residues. CDR1 and CDR2 from the germline V gene are LGHNA and YSLEER. V lost 0 bases, J lost 1 base, and 8 bases lay in between. As DNA, the CDR3 is TGCGCCAGCAGCCAAGACCCGGGAGGCACAGATACGCAGTATTTT. Protein: CASSQDPGGTDTQYF.

This chain joins TRBV9 and TRBJ2-5, with D maybe TRBD1 (5 bases). CDR3 length: 14 amino acids. V lost 3 bases to trimming and J lost 9 bases, with 18 bases between them. CDR1 SGDLS and CDR2 YYNGEE come from the germline V gene. The CDR3 loop is CASSEDQQQGAQYF. DNA for the CDR3: TGTGCCAGCAGCGAAGACCAACAACAAGGGGCCCAGTACTTC.

The chain couples TRBV10-2 to TRBJ2-5; 9 bases are a match to TRBD1. The germline V gene encodes CDR1 WSHSY and CDR2 SAAADI. Unmatched junction bases numbered 10, after V lost 6 bases and J lost 5 bases. This CDR3 comprises 15 residues. CDR3 protein: CASRLGQGFIETQYF. The CDR3 coding sequence is TGCGCCAGCAGGCTAGGACAGGGGTTTATTGAGACCCAGTACTTC.

This sequence joins TRBV11-2 and TRBJ1-3; no firm D call. Germline V gene lookup returns CDR1 SGHAT and CDR2 FQNNGV. V lost 5 bases to trimming and J lost 3 bases, with 11 bases between them. CDR3 length equals 14 residues. The CDR3 here is CASSLSLVGNTIYF. DNA of the CDR3: TGTGCCAGCAGCCTTTCCCTAGTTGGAAACACCATATATTTT.

V usage is TRBV6-1 and J usage is TRBJ1-6; a weak D match, TRBD1 (5 bases). V was clipped by 2 bases and J by 7 bases, with 12 bases between them. Germline assignment: CDR1 MNHNS and CDR2 SASEGT. This CDR3 region has 15 residues. CDR3: CASSERDWQNSPLHF. DNA of the CDR3: TGTGCCAGCAGTGAACGGGACTGGCAAAATTCACCCCTCCACTTT.

This rearrangement joins TRBV18 to TRBJ2-2, with 8 bases identical to TRBD1. The length of the CDR3 is 15 residues. Germline CDR1 reads KGHSH; CDR2 reads LQKENI. The V gene end was trimmed by 3 bases and the J gene end by 5 bases; junction bases not matched to a gene: 5. Written as DNA, the CDR3 is TGTGCCAGCTCACCGGGACAGGCCAAGACCGGGGAGCTGTTTTTT. Its translation is CASSPGQAKTGELFF.

This clone came up a few times. V is TRBV6-1 and J is TRBJ2-2, with TRBD2 matching over 9 bases. In germline, CDR1 is MNHNS, CDR2 SASEGT. Trimming at V came to 1 base and at J to 5 bases, leaving 5 bases not matched to a gene. This CDR3 region has 16 residues. The CDR3 nucleotides are TGTGCCAGCAGTGAAGGCCGACTAGCGGCGACCGGGGAGCTGTTTTTT. Translated, it gives CASSEGRLAATGELFF.

This chain connects TRBV28 to TRBJ1-2, with TRBD1 matching 8 bases. The CDR3 extends over 13 amino acids. Per the germline V gene, CDR1 is MDHEN and CDR2 is SYDVKM. The V and J ends lost 8 bases and 6 bases, in that order; junction bases with no gene match: 8. CDR3: CASYIRGQNGYTF. The DNA of the CDR3 is TGTGCCAGCTATATCAGGGGGCAAAATGGCTACACCTTC.

The rearrangement uses TRBV2 and TRBJ2-5; TRBD1 matches at 8 bases. The germline V gene encodes CDR1 SNHLY and CDR2 FYNNEI. The CDR3 is made up of 13 amino acids. J was trimmed by 5 bases and V by 9 bases; bases with no gene match: 8. The CDR3: CARSQGVGETQYF. The DNA for the CDR3 is TGTGCCAGGTCACAGGGGGTCGGGGAGACCCAGTACTTC.

The chain employs TRBV15 and TRBJ1-2, with D perhaps matching TRBD1 (5 bases). The CDR3 has 15 residues. Trimming removed 3 bases from V and 5 bases from J, with 16 bases in between. The germline gives CDR1 LNHNV, CDR2 YYDKDF (reference sequence). The CDR3 sequence is CATSRGGGTLYGYTF. CDR3 bases: TGTGCCACCAGCAGGGGTGGAGGGACGCTGTATGGCTACACCTTC.

The CDR3 loop is CASSQFGGAPETQYF. CDR3 coding DNA: TGTGCCAGCAGCCAGTTCGGGGGGGCCCCGGAGACCCAGTACTTC. The chain carries TRBV9 and TRBJ2-5; 8 nucleotides line up with TRBD2. The CDR3 consists of 15 residues. The ends lost 4 bases at V and 5 bases at J; junction bases unmatched: 10. Germline loops: CDR1 SGDLS, CDR2 YYNGEE.

This chain uses TRBV7-2 with TRBJ2-1, with TRBD2 matching 12 bases. CDR1 is SGHTA, CDR2 FQGNSA, per germline. The CDR3 extends over 16 amino acids. Unmatched junction bases numbered 5, after V lost 2 bases and J lost 6 bases. The CDR3 DNA reads TGTGCCAGCAGCTTACCCGGACTAGCGGGGTTCAATGAGCAGTTCTTC. Translating it yields CASSLPGLAGFNEQFF.

The V gene is TRBV5-1, the J gene TRBJ1-4; D unclear. Germline CDR1 and CDR2: SGHRS and YFSETQ. Trimming shortened V by 2 bases and J by 4 bases, and 9 bases separated the two germline ends. This CDR3 comprises 14 residues. The DNA of the CDR3 is TGCGCCAGCAGCTTTTCGGCGGATAATGAAAAACTGTTTTTT. It is translated as CASSFSADNEKLFF.

This chain connects TRBV19 to TRBJ2-5, with 7 nucleotides matching TRBD2. Per germline, CDR1 LNHDA and CDR2 SQIVND (reference sequence). The V and J ends lost 6 bases and 4 bases, in that order; junction bases with no gene match: 8. The CDR3 consists of 14 residues. CDR3 residues: CASRSRGGGETQYF. CDR3 DNA: TGTGCCAGTAGATCGCGGGGCGGGGGAGAGACCCAGTACTTC.